This entry lists 6 T cell receptor beta chains sequenced from one sample in a study of blood T cells in healthy people across ages. The use of a sample-barcoded 5' primer and a J-beta primer mix characterized a second PCR of 7 to 11 cycles. TCRdb passed the 5' RACE reads through MiXCR, listing each CDR3 protein once. Of more than 1,400,000 distinct CDR3 sequences detected, 42% appear once; the ten largest clones hold around 8%. The sample taken for sequencing was blood. These receptor sequences come from a woman under 30 in good health.

This clonotype was detected a few times. The chain is built from TRBV7-8 and TRBJ2-1; no clear D gene. Germline V gene lookup returns CDR1 SGHVS and CDR2 FQNEAQ. Between the trimmed V and J ends, which lost 1 base and 6 bases, there was a span of 16 bases. The CDR3 is 16 amino acids. CDR3 sequence reads: CASSLVLVPGVNEQFF. CDR3 nucleotides: TGTGCCAGCAGCTTAGTGTTGGTTCCTGGAGTCAATGAGCAGTTCTTC.

The chain employs TRBV19 and TRBJ2-7; 13 bases map to TRBD2. V gave up 0 bases and J gave up 5 bases; unmatched junction bases: 4. In germline, CDR1 is LNHDA, CDR2 SQIVND (reference sequence). The CDR3 extends over 16 amino acids. The CDR3 spells CASSIDPGTSGNEQYF. CDR3 coding DNA: TGTGCCAGTAGTATAGACCCCGGGACTAGCGGGAACGAGCAGTACTTC. Full variable domain (rest looked up from reference TRBV19 and TRBJ2-7): DGGITQSPKYLFRKEGQNVTLSCEQNLNHDAMYWYRQDPGQGLRLIYYSQIVNDFQKGDIAEGYSVSREKKESFPLTVTSAQKNPTAFYLCASSIDPGTSGNEQYFGPGTRLTVT.

Regarding this clonotype: One junction end does not reproduce the germline sequence, and a read error may be involved. The chain is built from TRBV6-4 and TRBJ2-3, with TRBD1 matching 9 bases. There are 15 residues in the CDR3. Germline loops: CDR1 MRHNA, CDR2 SNTAGT. The CDR3, as DNA: TGTGCCAGCAGTGACGCAACAGGGGGCCCAGATATGCAGTATTTT. Amino acids: CASSDATGGPDMQYF.

About this clonotype itself: A much bigger clone sits one base away, suggesting this may be a read error. The chain recombines TRBV7-3 with TRBJ1-6; the D gene is possibly TRBD1 (5 bases). Germline CDR1 SGHTA, CDR2 FQGTGA. This CDR3 contains 13 residues. The CDR3 coding sequence is TGTGCCAGCAGCTTATACCGGGACTCACCCCCCCACTTT. It yields the protein CASSLYRDSPPHF.

This clonotype was seen only a few times. The CDR3 DNA follows: TGTGCCAGCAGCGAAAGGCGGTTCACGTCGAACACCGGGGAGCTGTTTTTT. Encoded protein: CASSERRFTSNTGELFF. This rearrangement joins TRBV27 to TRBJ2-2; no clear D gene. The CDR3 length is 17 residues. Per the germline V gene, CDR1 is MNHEY and CDR2 is SMNVEV (reference sequence). Trimming took 6 bases from V and 0 from J, leaving 17 bases between them.

This clonotype was found a few times. The chain is built from TRBV20-1 and TRBJ2-7; no reliable D call. The ends were cut back, 1 base at V and 1 base at J, with 14 bases in the middle. This CDR3 has 15 residues. Looked up from germline, CDR1 is DFQATT and CDR2 is SNEGSKA (reference sequence). CDR3 bases: TGCAGTGCTAGAGGATGGGCTACCACATCCTACGAGCAGTACTTC. Residues: CSARGWATTSYEQYF.